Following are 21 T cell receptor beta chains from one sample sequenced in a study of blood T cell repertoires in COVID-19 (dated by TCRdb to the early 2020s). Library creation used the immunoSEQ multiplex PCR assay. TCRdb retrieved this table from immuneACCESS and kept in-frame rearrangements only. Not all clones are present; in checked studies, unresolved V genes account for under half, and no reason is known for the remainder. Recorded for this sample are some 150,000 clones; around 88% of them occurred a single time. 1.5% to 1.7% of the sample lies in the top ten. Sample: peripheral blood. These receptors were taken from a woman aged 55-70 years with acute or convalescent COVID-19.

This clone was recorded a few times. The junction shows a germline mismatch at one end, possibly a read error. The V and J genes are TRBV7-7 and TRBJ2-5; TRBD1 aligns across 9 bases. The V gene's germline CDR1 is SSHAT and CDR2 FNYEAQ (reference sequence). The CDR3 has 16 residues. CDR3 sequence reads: CASSLVTSQGAETQYF. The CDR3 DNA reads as TGTGCTAGCAGCTTAGTCACCTCACAGGGGGCAGAGACCCAGTACTTC.

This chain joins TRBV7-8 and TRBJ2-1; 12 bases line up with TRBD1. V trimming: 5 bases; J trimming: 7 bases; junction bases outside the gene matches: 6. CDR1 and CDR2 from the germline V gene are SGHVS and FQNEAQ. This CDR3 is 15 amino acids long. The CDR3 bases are TGTGCCAGCAGCACGGGACAGGGGGCTGCAAATGAGCAGTTCTTC. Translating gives CASSTGQGAANEQFF.

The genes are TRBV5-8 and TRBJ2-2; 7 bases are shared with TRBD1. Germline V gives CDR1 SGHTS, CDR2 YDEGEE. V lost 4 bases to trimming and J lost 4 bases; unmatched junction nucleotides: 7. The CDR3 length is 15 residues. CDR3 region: CASSRDRQFTGELFF. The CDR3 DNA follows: TGTGCCAGCAGCCGGGACAGACAATTCACCGGGGAGCTGTTTTTT.

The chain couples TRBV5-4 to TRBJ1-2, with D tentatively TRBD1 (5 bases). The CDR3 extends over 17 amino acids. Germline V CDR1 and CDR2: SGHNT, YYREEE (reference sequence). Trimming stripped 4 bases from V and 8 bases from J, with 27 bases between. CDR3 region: CASSTENPWGGAYGYTF. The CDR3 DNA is TGTGCCAGCAGCACTGAAAACCCTTGGGGAGGGGCCTACGGCTACACCTTC.

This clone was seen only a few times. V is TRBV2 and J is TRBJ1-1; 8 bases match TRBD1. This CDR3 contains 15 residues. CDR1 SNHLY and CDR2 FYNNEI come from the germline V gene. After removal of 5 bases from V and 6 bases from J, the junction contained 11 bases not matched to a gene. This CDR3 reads CASSYTQGARSEAFF. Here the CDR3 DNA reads TGTGCCAGCAGTTACACCCAGGGGGCGCGGTCTGAAGCTTTCTTT. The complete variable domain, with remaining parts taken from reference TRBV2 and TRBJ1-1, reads EPEVTQTPSHQVTQMGQEVILRCVPISNHLYFYWYRQILGQKVEFLVSFYNNEISEKSEIFDDQFSVERPDGSNFTLKIRSTKLEDSAMYFCASSYTQGARSEAFFGQGTRLTVV.

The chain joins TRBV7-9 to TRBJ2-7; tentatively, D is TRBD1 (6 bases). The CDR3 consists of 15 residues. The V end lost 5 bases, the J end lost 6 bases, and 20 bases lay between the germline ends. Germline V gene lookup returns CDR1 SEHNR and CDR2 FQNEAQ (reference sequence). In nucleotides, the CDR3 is TGTGCCAGCAGCCGTGAACAGGGCCCATCGTTCGAGCAGTACTTC. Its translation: CASSREQGPSFEQYF. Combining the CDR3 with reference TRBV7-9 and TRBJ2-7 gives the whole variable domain DTGVSQNPRHKITKRGQNVTFRCDPISEHNRLYWYRQTLGQGPEFLTYFQNEAQLEKSRLLSDRFSAERPKGSFSTLEIQRTEQGDSAMYLCASSREQGPSFEQYFGPGTRLTVT.

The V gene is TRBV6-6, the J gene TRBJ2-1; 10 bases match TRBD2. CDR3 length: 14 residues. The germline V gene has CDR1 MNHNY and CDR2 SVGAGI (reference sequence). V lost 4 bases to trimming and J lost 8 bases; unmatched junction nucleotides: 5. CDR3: CASSFLAGVDEQFF. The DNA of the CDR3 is TGTGCCAGCAGTTTTCTAGCGGGGGTGGATGAGCAGTTCTTC.

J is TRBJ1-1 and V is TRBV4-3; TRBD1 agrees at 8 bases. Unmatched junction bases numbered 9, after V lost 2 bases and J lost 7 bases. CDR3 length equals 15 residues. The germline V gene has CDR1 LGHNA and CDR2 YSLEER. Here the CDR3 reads CASSQMTGATLEAFF. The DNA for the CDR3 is TGCGCCAGCAGCCAAATGACAGGGGCTACCCTTGAAGCTTTCTTT.

The CDR3 spells CASSPQTTGGNSGNTIYF. The CDR3 region has the DNA TGTGCCAGCTCACCACAGACAACAGGGGGAAACTCTGGAAACACCATATATTTT. The chain recombines TRBV18 with TRBJ1-3, with 8 nucleotides matching TRBD1. Germline V gene data show CDR1 as KGHSH and CDR2 as LQKENI. J was trimmed by 0 bases and V by 1 base; bases with no gene match: 8. CDR3 size: 18 residues.

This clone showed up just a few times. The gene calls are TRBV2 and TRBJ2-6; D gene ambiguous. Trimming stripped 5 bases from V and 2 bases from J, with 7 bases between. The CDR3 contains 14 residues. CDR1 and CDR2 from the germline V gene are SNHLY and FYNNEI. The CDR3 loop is CASSRLTGANVLTF. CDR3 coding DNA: TGTGCCAGCAGTCGGTTGACTGGGGCCAACGTCCTGACTTTC.

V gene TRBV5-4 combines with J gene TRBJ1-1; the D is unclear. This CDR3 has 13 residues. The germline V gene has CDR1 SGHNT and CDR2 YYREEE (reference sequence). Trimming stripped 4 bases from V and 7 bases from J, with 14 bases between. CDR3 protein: CASSRPQENEAFF. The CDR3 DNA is TGTGCCAGCAGCCGACCGCAGGAAAATGAAGCTTTCTTT.

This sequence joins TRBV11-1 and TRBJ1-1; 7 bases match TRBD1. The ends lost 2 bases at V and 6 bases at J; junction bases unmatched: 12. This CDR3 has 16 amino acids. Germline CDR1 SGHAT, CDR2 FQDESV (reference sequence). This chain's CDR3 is CASSLRGPRLGAEAFF. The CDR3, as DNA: TGTGCCAGCAGCTTAAGGGGGCCGAGACTTGGGGCTGAAGCTTTCTTT.

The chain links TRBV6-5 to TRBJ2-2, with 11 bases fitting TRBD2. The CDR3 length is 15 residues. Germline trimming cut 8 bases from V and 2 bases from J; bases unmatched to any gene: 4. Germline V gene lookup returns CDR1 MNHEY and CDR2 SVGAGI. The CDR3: CASAGLAVNTGELFF. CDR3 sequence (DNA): TGTGCCAGCGCGGGACTAGCGGTCAACACCGGGGAGCTGTTTTTT.

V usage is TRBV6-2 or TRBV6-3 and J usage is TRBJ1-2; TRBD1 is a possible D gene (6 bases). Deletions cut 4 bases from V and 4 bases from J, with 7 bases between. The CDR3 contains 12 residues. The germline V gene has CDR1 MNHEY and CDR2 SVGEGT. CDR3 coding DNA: TGTGCCAGCAGTTCGGACAGCTATGGCTACACCTTC. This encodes CASSSDSYGYTF.

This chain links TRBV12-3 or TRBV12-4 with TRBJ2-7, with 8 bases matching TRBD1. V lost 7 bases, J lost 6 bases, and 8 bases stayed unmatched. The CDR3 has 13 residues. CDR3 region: CASTPGTGREQYF. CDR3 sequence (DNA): TGTGCCAGCACCCCCGGGACAGGCCGCGAGCAGTACTTC.

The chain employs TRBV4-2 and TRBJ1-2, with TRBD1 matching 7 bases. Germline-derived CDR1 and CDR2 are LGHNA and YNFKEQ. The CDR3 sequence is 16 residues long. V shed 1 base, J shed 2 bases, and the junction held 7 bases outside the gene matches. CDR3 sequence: CASSQGAGTENYGYTF. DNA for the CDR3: TGTGCCAGCAGCCAAGGGGCCGGGACAGAAAACTATGGCTACACCTTC.

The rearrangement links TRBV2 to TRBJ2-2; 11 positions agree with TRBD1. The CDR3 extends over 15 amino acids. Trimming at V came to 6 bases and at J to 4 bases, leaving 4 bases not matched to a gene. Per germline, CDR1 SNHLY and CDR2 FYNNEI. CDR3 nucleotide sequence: TGTGCCAGCAGGTGGGACAGGGGGATCACCGGGGAGCTGTTTTTT. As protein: CASRWDRGITGELFF.

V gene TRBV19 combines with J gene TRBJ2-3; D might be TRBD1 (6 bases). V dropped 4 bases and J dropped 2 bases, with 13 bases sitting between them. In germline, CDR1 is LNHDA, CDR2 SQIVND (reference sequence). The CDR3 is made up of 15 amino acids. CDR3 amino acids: CASSTMGHYTDTQYF. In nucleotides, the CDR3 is TGTGCCAGTAGTACTATGGGACACTACACAGATACGCAGTATTTT.

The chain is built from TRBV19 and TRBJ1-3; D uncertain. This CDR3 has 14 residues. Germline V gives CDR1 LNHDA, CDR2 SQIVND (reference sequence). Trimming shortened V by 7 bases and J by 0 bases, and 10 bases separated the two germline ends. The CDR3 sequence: CASTGGFSGNTIYF. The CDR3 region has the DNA TGTGCCAGTACTGGAGGCTTCTCTGGAAACACCATATATTTT. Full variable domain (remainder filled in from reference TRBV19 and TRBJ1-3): DGGITQSPKYLFRKEGQNVTLSCEQNLNHDAMYWYRQDPGQGLRLIYYSQIVNDFQKGDIAEGYSVSREKKESFPLTVTSAQKNPTAFYLCASTGGFSGNTIYFGEGSWLTVV.

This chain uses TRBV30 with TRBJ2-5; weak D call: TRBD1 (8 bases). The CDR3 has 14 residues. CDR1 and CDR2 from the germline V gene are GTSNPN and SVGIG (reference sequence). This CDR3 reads CAFKQGGRTETQYF. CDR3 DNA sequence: TGTGCTTTCAAACAGGGGGGGAGAACAGAGACCCAGTACTTC.

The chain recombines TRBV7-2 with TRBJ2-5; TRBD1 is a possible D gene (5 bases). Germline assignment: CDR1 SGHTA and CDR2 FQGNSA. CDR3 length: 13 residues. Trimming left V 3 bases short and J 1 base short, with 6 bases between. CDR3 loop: CASSLGRQETQYF. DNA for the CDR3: TGTGCCAGCAGCTTGGGGCGCCAAGAGACCCAGTACTTC.